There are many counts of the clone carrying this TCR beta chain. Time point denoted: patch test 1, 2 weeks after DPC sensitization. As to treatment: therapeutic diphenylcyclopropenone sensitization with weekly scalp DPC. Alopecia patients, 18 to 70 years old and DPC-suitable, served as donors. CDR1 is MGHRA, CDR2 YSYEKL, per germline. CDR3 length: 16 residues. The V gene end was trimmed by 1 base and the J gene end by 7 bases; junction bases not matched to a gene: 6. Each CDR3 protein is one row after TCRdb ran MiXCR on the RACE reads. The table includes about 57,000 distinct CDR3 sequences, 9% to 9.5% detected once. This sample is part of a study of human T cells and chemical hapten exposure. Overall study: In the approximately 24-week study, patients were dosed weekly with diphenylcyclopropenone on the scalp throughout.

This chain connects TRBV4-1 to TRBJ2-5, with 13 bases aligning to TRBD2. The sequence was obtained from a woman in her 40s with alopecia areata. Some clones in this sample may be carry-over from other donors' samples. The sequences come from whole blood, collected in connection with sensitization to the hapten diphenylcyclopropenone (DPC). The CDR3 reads CASSQGTSGSRGTQYF. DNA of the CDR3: TGCGCCAGCAGCCAAGGGACTAGCGGGAGCCGGGGGACCCAGTACTTC.